The entry that follows covers one T cell receptor beta chain sequence. The CDR3 has 13 residues. Profiled with immunoSEQ multiplex PCR; TCRdb holds only in-frame clones, not every one. Here the sample spans 2,500,000 or so clones, 80% to 95% being singletons. The sample belongs to a study of shared clonotypes between healthy human individuals. The material sequenced was naive CD4+ T cells from PBMCs. Subset here: CD45RA+ positively selected. The V and J genes are TRBV21-1 and TRBJ1-2; TRBD1, the table's D call, was not compared with the DNA. TRBV21-1 is a known pseudogene. The receptor's source is a man aged 18 to 29 in good health. Some clones in this sample may be carry-over from other donors' samples. DNA of the CDR3: TGTGCCAGCAGAGGGACAGTGGTAGGCGGCTACACCTTC. Residues: CASRGTVVGGYTF.